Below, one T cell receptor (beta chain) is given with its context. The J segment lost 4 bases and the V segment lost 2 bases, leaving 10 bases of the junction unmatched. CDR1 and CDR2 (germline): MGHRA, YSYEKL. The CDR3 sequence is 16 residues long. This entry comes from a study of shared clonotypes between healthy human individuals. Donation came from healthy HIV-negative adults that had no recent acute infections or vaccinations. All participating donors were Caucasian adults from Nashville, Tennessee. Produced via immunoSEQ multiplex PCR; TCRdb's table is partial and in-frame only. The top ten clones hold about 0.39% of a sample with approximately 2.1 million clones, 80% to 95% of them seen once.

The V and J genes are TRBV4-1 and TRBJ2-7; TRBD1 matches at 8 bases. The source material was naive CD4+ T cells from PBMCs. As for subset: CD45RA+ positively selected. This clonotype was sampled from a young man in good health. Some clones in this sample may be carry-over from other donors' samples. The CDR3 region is CASSQPTDRVGYEQYF. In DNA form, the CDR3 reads TGCGCCAGCAGCCAACCTACGGACAGGGTAGGATACGAGCAGTACTTC.